This TCR beta chain was obtained from a study of T cells after yellow fever vaccination (dated by TCRdb to between 2018 and 2020). Regarding the study in general: The SMART-Seq v4 Ultra Low Input RNA kit was used to prepare libraries from fractions with low cell numbers. To track T-cell clones before and after primary and booster YFV17D yellow fever vaccination, bulk TCR alpha and beta repertoires were sequenced longitudinally. Two healthy male donors, one aged 18 to 30 and one aged 30 to 39 years, were included in the cohort. Bulk PBMC replicates and cell subsets were isolated from blood drawn at multiple timepoints before and after both primary and secondary immunization. On the study overall, not on this receptor specifically: Computational filtering was needed because FACS-sorted repertoires could contain abundant contaminating clonotypes from the bulk population. Compared with the primary T-cell response, the secondary T-cell response was faster but weaker, reaching its peak on day 5 rather than on day 15. A small share of clonotypes occurred in both CD4 and CD8 compartments, likely arising from convergent recombination. After the booster, most clones that had expanded after primary vaccination were detected again (around 96% of CD4 and more than 85% of CD8), suggesting broad maintenance of memory. The study included only a couple of donors, which limits how far the findings can be generalized.

This clonotype turned up a few times. There is no known antigen for this receptor. There are no base qualities to consult, and no much larger clone falls within one base. The run used an Illumina NovaSeq 6000. TCR cDNA was made using 5'RACE template switching, a step that added a universal primer site and unique molecular identifiers. Priming of cDNA synthesis was performed from both the TCR alpha and TCR beta constant segments. Two PCR steps were used to amplify libraries, with sample barcodes and sequencing adapters being added in the second step. Sequencing of libraries was done on Illumina HiSeq 2500 (2x100 bp) or NovaSeq (2x150 bp). For the original study's pipeline: MIGEC handled demultiplexing of reads and collapsing into UMI consensus sequences, while MiXCR performed V(D)J alignment. Vaccine-responding clonotypes were identified with edgeR using replicate PBMC samples, with FDR below 0.01 and a log2 fold change above 5 up to day 15 being required. CD4 or CD8 identity was assigned to each bulk clonotype according to whether the clonotype was present at higher abundance in the sequenced CD4 repertoire or the sequenced CD8 repertoire. The public reads were quality trimmed at Q25 with fastp and then assembled into clones with MiXCR by TCRdb, keeping productive beta chains. Merged by CDR3 protein, the rows form single entries marked with the most common genes and DNA. TCRdb, not the original authors, processed these V and J calls. For this sample the table gives about 160,000 distinct CDR3 sequences, of which about a tenth were detected only once. The ten most abundant clones make up 35% to 40% of the sample.

From its cysteine to its phenylalanine, the CDR3 spans 14 amino acids. Just the 42-base CDR3 DNA is kept, in frame starting at base 1. Trimming takes 0 bases off V and 4 bases off J; junction bases not matched to a gene: 1. For CDR1 and CDR2, the germline V gene lists MRHNA and SNTAGT. This specimen's treatment or condition label, interpreted: live attenuated yellow fever vaccine strain. A standard Ficoll-Paque protocol was used to isolate PBMCs from peripheral blood. CD4 and CD8 T-cell fractions were isolated with Dynabeads CD4 and CD8 positive selection kits. RNA was extracted with TriZol from bulk PBMCs, CD4 and CD8 fractions, and dextramer-positive and dextramer-negative fractions.

The chain employs TRBV6-4 and TRBJ1-1; 8 junctional bases match TRBD1. This TCR was sampled from a man aged 18 to 30 who received the YFV17D yellow fever vaccine. The material sequenced was CD8+ T cells sorted from PBMCs, taken 45 days after the yellow fever booster vaccination. CDR3 loop: CASSDSDRGTEAFF. At the DNA level, the sequence is TGTGCCAGCAGTGACTCTGACAGGGGCACTGAAGCTTTCTTT.